The clone carrying this T cell receptor beta chain has a handful of counts. Its antigen remains unknown. Researchers cocultured the mixed lymphocyte reaction cells at 37°C for 6 days. The authors labelled responder PBMCs with CFSE and stimulator PBMCs with Violet Dye, and mixed them 1:1. This CDR3 has 18 residues. CDR1 is MGHRA, CDR2 YSYEKL, per germline. V was clipped by 1 base and J by 1 base, with 17 bases between them. This sample was taken from a study of siplizumab effects on memory and regulatory T cells. General study results and limits: Significant reduction of alloreactive sequences traceable to unstimulated CD4+ memory cells was observed with siplizumab. Mappable alloreactive CD4+ clones came from Treg cells 68.8% of the time on average with siplizumab, against about 26% in controls.

Here immunoSEQ multiplex PCR was the method, and the copy in TCRdb shows in-frame clones only, minus some. The sample holds 13,000 to 15,000 clones, about 46% seen once. This receptor was identified in a human donor in good health; the cells came from an allogeneic mixed lymphocyte reaction. This sequence joins TRBV4-1 and TRBJ2-1, with a possible D match to TRBD2 (5 bases). Material for sequencing was CFSE-low (dividing) CD4+ T cells sorted from an allogeneic mixed lymphocyte reaction. This CDR3 is CASSQGFGRARSYNEQFF. As DNA, the CDR3 is TGCGCCAGCAGCCAAGGGTTTGGGCGGGCCCGGTCCTACAATGAGCAGTTCTTC.